The text below deals with one T cell receptor (beta chain). Its matching antigen is unknown. Sample time point: healthy volunteer bleed at 6 weeks. The template was total RNA from unfractionated whole blood. This specimen belongs to a study of human T cells and chemical hapten exposure. The library put unique molecular identifiers onto individual cDNA molecules. Per the study methods: There were a median of approximately 100,000 TCRs per sample, with a range from roughly 23,224 to 750,000. TCRdb independently ran MiXCR on the RACE reads; one entry per CDR3 protein. TCRdb assigned the V and J calls; the authors' analysis was not used. The sample has under 90,000 distinct CDR3 sequences, approximately 8.6% seen once. Whole-study findings and limits: Unchanged with DPC sensitization were TCRs above 1 in 1000 frequency.

The CDR3 length is 12 residues. This TCR came from a male donor in good health. Some clones in this sample may be carry-over from other donors' samples. V and J are TRBV21-1 and TRBJ2-5; TRBD1, the table's D call, was not compared with the DNA. TRBV21-1 is classified as a pseudogene. The sequencing sample was made of whole blood. Written as DNA, the CDR3 is TGTGCGACTACTAAGGGGCCGAAGACCCAGTACTTC. This sequence encodes CATTKGPKTQYF.